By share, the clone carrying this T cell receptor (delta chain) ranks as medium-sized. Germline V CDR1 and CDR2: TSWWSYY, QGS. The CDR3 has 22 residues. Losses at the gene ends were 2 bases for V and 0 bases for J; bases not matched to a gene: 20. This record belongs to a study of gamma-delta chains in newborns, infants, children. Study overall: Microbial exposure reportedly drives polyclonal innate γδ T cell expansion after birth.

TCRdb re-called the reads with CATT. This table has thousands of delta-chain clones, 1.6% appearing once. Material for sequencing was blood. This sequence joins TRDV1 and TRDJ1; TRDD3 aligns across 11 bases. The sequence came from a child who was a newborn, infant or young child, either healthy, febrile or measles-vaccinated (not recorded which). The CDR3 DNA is TGTGCTCTTGGGGAAGAACCTCCCCATGACTGGGGGATATCCTACCACACCGATAAACTCATCTTT. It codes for CALGEEPPHDWGISYHTDKLIF.